These T cell receptor beta chains were read from a single sample in a study of Graves' ophthalmopathy and Graves' hyperthyroidism. From the multiplex PCR reads, TCRdb called clonotypes with MiXCR, one entry per CDR3 protein. The sample holds about 410,000 distinct CDR3 sequences, around 18% seen once. Sequencing was performed on peripheral blood. The origin of the receptors is a woman between 18 and 30 years old with Graves' ophthalmopathy. Each CDR3 is given with its conserved first and last residue. D genes are given only for firm matches. Some rows have no size entry. The others give once, few or many, or a class for an expanded clone.

cdr3_nt cdr3_aa d_call v_call clone_size j_call
TGTGCCAGCAGCTTCGGGGGACTAGCGGACCCCTTAGCCAAAAACATTCAGTACTTC CASSFGGLADPLAKNIQYF TRBD2 TRBV11-2 many TRBJ2-4
TGCGCCAGCAGCCAAGGCAGACAGGGCGGAACTGAAGCTTTCTTT CASSQGRQGGTEAFF TRBD1 TRBV4-3 many TRBJ1-1
TGTGCCTGGAGTCCCGGGTTGGGGGAGCTGTTTTTT CAWSPGLGELFF . TRBV30 . TRBJ2-2
TGTGCCAGCACCCCGGGACAGGGAACGATTGGCGGCTACACCTTC CASTPGQGTIGGYTF TRBD1 TRBV12-3/TRBV12-4 few TRBJ1-2
TGTGCCAGCAGCTGGGACAGGGCTGGGGCCAACGTCCTGACTTTC CASSWDRAGANVLTF TRBD1 TRBV7-3 many TRBJ2-6
TGTGCCTGGGTACAGGGGTCGAACACTGAAGCTTTCTTT CAWVQGSNTEAFF TRBD1 TRBV30 many TRBJ1-1
TGTGCCAGCAGGGGGACAGGGATATTACAGAATGCTGAAGCTTTCTTT CASRGTGILQNAEAFF TRBD1 TRBV6-1 . TRBJ1-1
TGTGCCAGCAGCTTGACTGGGACAGGACGTTTGGAGACCCAGTACTTC CASSLTGTGRLETQYF TRBD1 TRBV7-9 many TRBJ2-5
TGTGCCAGCAGCGGGGGGTTTTCTTCTGAAGCTTTCTTT CASSGGFSSEAFF . TRBV11-2 many TRBJ1-1
TGTGCCAGCAGCCTAGGGGGACAGGGGGCGTCCGGGGCCAACGTCCTGACTTTC CASSLGGQGASGANVLTF TRBD1 TRBV7-3 many TRBJ2-6
TGTGCCAGCAGTGAAGAAGGCAGGGTTGTGGATGAAGCTTTCTTT CASSEEGRVVDEAFF . TRBV6-1 . TRBJ1-1
TGTGCCAGCAGTCCCGACAGCACCCTCGCGCCCCAGCATTTT CASSPDSTLAPQHF . TRBV12-3/TRBV12-4 many TRBJ1-5
TGTGCCAGCAGTTTAGAATGGGCTGAAGCTTTCTTT CASSLEWAEAFF . TRBV12-3/TRBV12-4 . TRBJ1-1
TGTGCCAGCAGCGCTTTACAGGGCTTCCACGAGCAGTACTTC CASSALQGFHEQYF . TRBV11-2 . TRBJ2-7
TGTGCCAGCAGCAGTACAGGGGGCAAGAGAACCGGGGAGCTGTTTTTT CASSSTGGKRTGELFF TRBD1 TRBV11-2 many TRBJ2-2
TGTGCCAGCAGTTACCCAAGACTAGCGGTCTACGAGCAGTACTTC CASSYPRLAVYEQYF TRBD2 TRBV6-2/TRBV6-3 . TRBJ2-7
TGTGCCAGCAGGAGGGAGGGGAACTATGGCTACACCTTC CASRREGNYGYTF . TRBV2 many TRBJ1-2
TGTGCCAGCAGTATCCACAGGGAGCAGGTTGGGCGGGGGGGCCCCTACGAGCAGTACTTC CASSIHREQVGRGGPYEQYF TRBD2 TRBV28 many TRBJ2-7
TGTGCCAGCAGCCCCAATCCGGGACAGGGCTACGAGCAGTACTTC CASSPNPGQGYEQYF TRBD1 TRBV7-9 many TRBJ2-7
TGTGCCAGCAGTCCCCCCCCCAGGGTACTGGTAAAAGAGACCCAGTACTTC CASSPPPRVLVKETQYF . TRBV27 many TRBJ2-5
TGCGCCAGCAGCTCGAGTTTGGGCAGACCCTATGGCTACACCTTC CASSSSLGRPYGYTF . TRBV5-1 many TRBJ1-2
TGCGCCAGCAGGGCGAGTAGTATGAACACTGAAGCTTTCTTT CASRASSMNTEAFF . TRBV5-1 few TRBJ1-1
TGCAGCGTTGAAGAACTTTCTGGAAACACCATATATTTT CSVEELSGNTIYF . TRBV29-1 many TRBJ1-3
TGTGCCAGTAGTCGGACAGGCTACAATCAGCCCCAGCATTTT CASSRTGYNQPQHF TRBD1 TRBV19 . TRBJ1-5
TGTGCCTGGAGTGTAGGTCCAACGACTGAAGCTTTCTTT CAWSVGPTTEAFF . TRBV30 . TRBJ1-1
TGTGCCAGCAGCGTAGGACGGGGGCGAAGCCCCAGCTCTGGAAACACCATATATTTT CASSVGRGRSPSSGNTIYF . TRBV9 few TRBJ1-3
TGTGCCAGCAGTTTTGTCGGTCCCGGGGAGCTGTTTTTT CASSFVGPGELFF . TRBV28 many TRBJ2-2
TGCGCCAGCAGTGAGTCAGCAGCGAACACTGAAGCTTTCTTT CASSESAANTEAFF . TRBV10-1 many TRBJ1-1
TGTGCCAGCAGTGAGCTTCAGGACTATGGCTACACCTTC CASSELQDYGYTF . TRBV2 many TRBJ1-2
TGTGCCAGCTCACCCAGCACTAGCGGGAGGTACACCGGGGAGCTGTTTTTT CASSPSTSGRYTGELFF TRBD2 TRBV18 . TRBJ2-2
TGTGCCATCAGTGAGTCCCCCGGGTACACCGGGGAGCTGTTTTTT CAISESPGYTGELFF . TRBV10-3 few TRBJ2-2
TGTGCCAGCTCACCACCGCAGTTGGACTATGGCTACACCTTC CASSPPQLDYGYTF . TRBV18 few TRBJ1-2
TGTGCCAGCAGCTTAGGGCGGGAGGTAACCGGGGAGCTGTTTTTT CASSLGREVTGELFF TRBD2 TRBV7-2 . TRBJ2-2
TGTGCCAGCAGCCCCGGGGACCAAGAGACCCAGTACTTC CASSPGDQETQYF . TRBV7-3 many TRBJ2-5
TGTGCCAGCAGTGGGGGCCCCTATGGCTACACCTTC CASSGGPYGYTF . TRBV25-1 many TRBJ1-2
TGTGCCAGCAGCTTAAGTGGCGGGCCGCACAATACCTACGAGCAGTACTTC CASSLSGGPHNTYEQYF . TRBV11-2 . TRBJ2-7
TGTGCCACCACGCCAGGTAGGGGCAATCAGCCCCAGCATTTT CATTPGRGNQPQHF . TRBV6-2/TRBV6-3 many TRBJ1-5
TGCGCCAGCAGCCACCTGCCCAGTCGCTCCTACGAGCAGTACTTC CASSHLPSRSYEQYF . TRBV5-1 few TRBJ2-7
TGTGCCAGCAGCTCAGCCCCCCGGAGTTACAATCAGCCCCAGCATTTT CASSSAPRSYNQPQHF . TRBV12-3/TRBV12-4 many TRBJ1-5
TGTGCCTGGAGTATGGGACAGGGCTGGATTGAGACCCAGTACTTC CAWSMGQGWIETQYF TRBD1 TRBV30 many TRBJ2-5
TGTGCCAGCAGTTTTGGGGGACAATTCTCTACTGAAGCTTTCTTT CASSFGGQFSTEAFF . TRBV12-3/TRBV12-4 many TRBJ1-1
TGTGCCAGCAGCTTACGCCCAGGGGTAGGGGAGACCCAGTACTTC CASSLRPGVGETQYF . TRBV7-3 many TRBJ2-5
TGCAGTGCCGCCCAGGGGTTAGCTTTCTTT CSAAQGLAFF . TRBV20-1 many TRBJ1-1
TGTGCCAGCAGTCGTATGCTGGGCCCGCTCGAGCAGTACTTC CASSRMLGPLEQYF . TRBV28 once TRBJ2-7
TGTGCCACCGGCCGGGACAGGGCAGGAGAGACCCAGTACTTC CATGRDRAGETQYF TRBD1 TRBV6-1 . TRBJ2-5
TGCAGTGCTAGAGGGACAGATAAAGAGACCCAGTACTTC CSARGTDKETQYF . TRBV20-1 many TRBJ2-5
TGTGCCAGCAGCCCACCGGACTACGAGCAGTACTTC CASSPPDYEQYF . TRBV6-2/TRBV6-3 many TRBJ2-7
TGTGCCAGCAGCCAAGATCCGAGACAGGAAGCTTTCTTT CASSQDPRQEAFF . TRBV3-1 many TRBJ1-1
TGTGCCAGCAGTTCCGAGCGGGGTAGGGATACTGAAGCTTTCTTT CASSSERGRDTEAFF . TRBV6-5 many TRBJ1-1
TGTGCCAGCAGCTCCACACGCTTGATGGGGATCCAAGAGACCCAGTACTTC CASSSTRLMGIQETQYF . TRBV11-1 many TRBJ2-5
TGTGACAGCTCACCACCGGCAGGGGGGCCGCGGGAGCAGTACTTC CDSSPPAGGPREQYF . TRBV18 . TRBJ2-7
TGCAGTGCTAGAGATCGCCTAGGGCTGAAGACCCAGTACTTC CSARDRLGLKTQYF . TRBV20-1 many TRBJ2-5
TGTGCCAGCAGTTTATTTGCAGGCGGGTGGATTGAAGCTTTCTTT CASSLFAGGWIEAFF . TRBV28 many TRBJ1-1
TGCAGTGCTATGGGAGGGCCTAACACTGAAGCTTTCTTT CSAMGGPNTEAFF . TRBV20-1 once TRBJ1-1
TGTGCCAGCAGTCCCGGGGGGATGAGCTCCTACGAGCAGTACTTC CASSPGGMSSYEQYF TRBD2 TRBV6-1 . TRBJ2-7
TGTGCCAGCAGTGAATTGCGGGATCGAAACTACGAGCAGTACTTC CASSELRDRNYEQYF . TRBV6-1 many TRBJ2-7
TGCGCCAGCAGCCAAGATACCAGGGTTAACACTGAAGCTTTCTTT CASSQDTRVNTEAFF . TRBV4-1 many TRBJ1-1
TGCAGTGCCGGGGGCCCCTACGAGCAGTACTTC CSAGGPYEQYF . TRBV29-1 many TRBJ2-7